This T cell receptor beta chain was sequenced for a study of control samples from healthy donors and cancer patients. Assay used: immunoSEQ multiplex PCR; TCRdb lists only in-frame clones, some missing. Of over 150,000 clones listed, nearly 96% were seen once; the top ten hold over 0.9%. The CDR3 consists of 15 residues. Looked up from germline, CDR1 is LNHDA and CDR2 is SQIVND (reference sequence). Between the trimmed V and J ends, which lost 3 bases and 4 bases, there was a span of 14 bases. Sequenced material: blood. This sequence joins TRBV19 and TRBJ2-3, with D perhaps TRBD2 (5 bases). This clonotype was obtained from a woman aged 25-40 years in good health. The CDR3 is CASSMTLSGADTQYF. CDR3 DNA: TGTGCCAGTAGTATGACCTTGAGCGGCGCAGATACGCAGTATTTT.